This T cell receptor (beta chain) was obtained from a study of blood T cell repertoires in COVID-19. On the study more broadly: T cells, B-cell-depleted T cells, or PBMCs supplied cDNA or gDNA.

Seattle patients were enrolled while actively infected and followed longitudinally. Only in-frame clones appear in the TCRdb table, and some are missing; sequencing was by immunoSEQ multiplex PCR. The sample includes 100,000 to 150,000 clones, around nine tenths of them seen just once. Sequencing was performed on peripheral blood. The TCR was taken from a woman aged 70-85 years with COVID-19, enrolled during active disease.

This chain's CDR3 is CASSPDRGDTIYF. Here the CDR3 DNA reads TGTGCCAGCAGCCCGGACAGGGGGGACACCATATATTTT. The V gene is TRBV7-2, the J gene TRBJ1-3; 10 bases fit TRBD1. The CDR3 loop spans 13 amino acids. J was trimmed by 8 bases and V by 5 bases; bases with no gene match: 3. The V gene's germline CDR1 is SGHTA and CDR2 FQGNSA. Looking up the rest from reference TRBV7-2 and TRBJ1-3 gives the full variable domain: GAGVSQSPSNKVTEKGKDVELRCDPISGHTALYWYRQSLGQGLEFLIYFQGNSAPDKSGLPSDRFSAERTGGSVSTLTIQRTQQEDSAVYLCASSPDRGDTIYFGEGSWLTVV.